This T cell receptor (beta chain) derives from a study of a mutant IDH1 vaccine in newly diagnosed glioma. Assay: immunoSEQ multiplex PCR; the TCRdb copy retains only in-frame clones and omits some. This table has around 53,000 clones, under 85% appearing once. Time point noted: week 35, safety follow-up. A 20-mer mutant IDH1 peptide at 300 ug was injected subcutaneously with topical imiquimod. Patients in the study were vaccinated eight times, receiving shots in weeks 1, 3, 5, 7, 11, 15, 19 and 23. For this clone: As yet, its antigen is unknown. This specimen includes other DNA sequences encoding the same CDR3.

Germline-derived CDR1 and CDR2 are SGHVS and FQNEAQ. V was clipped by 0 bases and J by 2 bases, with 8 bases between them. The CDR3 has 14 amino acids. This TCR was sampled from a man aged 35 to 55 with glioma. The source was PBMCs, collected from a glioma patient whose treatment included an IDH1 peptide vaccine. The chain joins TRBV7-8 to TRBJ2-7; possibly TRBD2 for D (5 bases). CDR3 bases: TGTGCCAGCAGCTTAGCTTCGGGGACCTACGAGCAGTACTTC. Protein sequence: CASSLASGTYEQYF.